This T cell receptor beta chain was retrieved from a study of CD8+CD57+ T cells in acquired aplastic anemia. Study summary: Recorded DNA amounts for sorted CD4+ and CD8+ cells had an average of 3.2 ug.

Patients chosen for sequencing had shown CD8+CD57+ cell expansion by flow cytometry. The CDR3 runs 15 residues. The V gene lost 6 bases and the J gene lost 9 bases, with 21 bases spanning the gap. Genomic DNA was employed as the template in profiling TCR beta VDJ and CDR3. MiXCR was run by TCRdb on the reads, yielding one entry per CDR3 protein. The sample includes about 220,000 distinct CDR3 sequences, more than 45% seen only once; the top ten take 7% to 9.5%. There are many counts of this clonotype. The sample taken for sequencing was sorted CD4+, CD8+, or CD8+CD57+ T cells (not recorded which) from PBMCs. This clonotype was obtained from a human donor with aplastic anemia. V and J are TRBV12-3 or TRBV12-4 and TRBJ2-1, with a possible D match to TRBD2 (6 bases). For the CDR3, the DNA is TGTGCCAGCAGACCCGAGGGATTCGGGGGAAGTGAGCAGTTCTTC. Translation: CASRPEGFGGSEQFF.